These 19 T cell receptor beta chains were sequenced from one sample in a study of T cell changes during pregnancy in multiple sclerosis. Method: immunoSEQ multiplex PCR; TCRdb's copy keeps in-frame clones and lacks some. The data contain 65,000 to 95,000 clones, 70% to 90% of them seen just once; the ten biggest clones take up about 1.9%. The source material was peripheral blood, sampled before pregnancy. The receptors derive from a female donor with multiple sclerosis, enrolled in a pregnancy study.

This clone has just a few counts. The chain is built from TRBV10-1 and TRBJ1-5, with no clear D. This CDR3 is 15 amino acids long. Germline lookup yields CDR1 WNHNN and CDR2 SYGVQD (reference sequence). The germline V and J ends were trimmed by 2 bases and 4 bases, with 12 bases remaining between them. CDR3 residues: CASSEAAPRNQPQHF. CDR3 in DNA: TGCGCCAGCAGTGAGGCAGCACCTAGGAATCAGCCCCAGCATTTT.

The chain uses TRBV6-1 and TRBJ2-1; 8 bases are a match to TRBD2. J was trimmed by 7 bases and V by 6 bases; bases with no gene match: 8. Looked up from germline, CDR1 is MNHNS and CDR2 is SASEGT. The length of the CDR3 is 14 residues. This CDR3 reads CASRLRGGNNEQFF. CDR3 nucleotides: TGTGCCAGCAGGTTACGCGGGGGGAATAATGAGCAGTTCTTC.

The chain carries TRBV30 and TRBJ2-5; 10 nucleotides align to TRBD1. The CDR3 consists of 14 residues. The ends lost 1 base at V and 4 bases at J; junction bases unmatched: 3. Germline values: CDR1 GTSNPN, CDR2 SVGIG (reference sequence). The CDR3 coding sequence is TGTGCCTGGAGTGCGGGGACAGGGGCAGAGACCCAGTACTTC. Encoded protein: CAWSAGTGAETQYF.

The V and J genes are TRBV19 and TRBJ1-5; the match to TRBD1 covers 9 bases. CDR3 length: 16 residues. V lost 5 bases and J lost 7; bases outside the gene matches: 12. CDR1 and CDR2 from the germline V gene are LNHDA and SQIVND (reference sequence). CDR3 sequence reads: CASSLRDRVGNQPQHF. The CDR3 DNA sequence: TGTGCCAGTAGTCTCCGGGACAGGGTAGGAAACCAGCCCCAGCATTTT.

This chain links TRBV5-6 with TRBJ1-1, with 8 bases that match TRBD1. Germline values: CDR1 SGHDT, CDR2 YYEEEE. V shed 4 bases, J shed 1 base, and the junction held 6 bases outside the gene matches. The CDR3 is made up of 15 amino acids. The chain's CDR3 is CASSRPDRGNTEAFF. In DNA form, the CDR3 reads TGTGCCAGCAGCCGACCTGACAGGGGGAACACTGAAGCTTTCTTT.

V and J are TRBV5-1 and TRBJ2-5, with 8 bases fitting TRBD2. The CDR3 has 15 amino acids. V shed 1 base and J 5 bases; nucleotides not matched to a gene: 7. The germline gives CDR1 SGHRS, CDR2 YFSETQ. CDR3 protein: CASSLSGGVKETQYF. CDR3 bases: TGCGCCAGCAGCTTGTCCGGGGGGGTAAAGGAGACCCAGTACTTC.

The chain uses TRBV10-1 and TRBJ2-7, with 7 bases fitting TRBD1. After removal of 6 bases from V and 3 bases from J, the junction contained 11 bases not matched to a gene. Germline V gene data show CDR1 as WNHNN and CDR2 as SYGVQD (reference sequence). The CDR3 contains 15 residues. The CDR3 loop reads CASSRYRGSRYEQYF. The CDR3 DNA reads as TGCGCCAGCAGCCGTTACAGGGGCTCACGCTACGAGCAGTACTTC.

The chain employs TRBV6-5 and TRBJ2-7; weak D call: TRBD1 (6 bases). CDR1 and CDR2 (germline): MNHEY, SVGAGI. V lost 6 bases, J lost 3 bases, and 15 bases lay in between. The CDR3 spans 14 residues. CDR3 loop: CASSHVGQVYEQYF. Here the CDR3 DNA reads TGTGCCAGCAGCCACGTGGGACAAGTCTACGAGCAGTACTTC.

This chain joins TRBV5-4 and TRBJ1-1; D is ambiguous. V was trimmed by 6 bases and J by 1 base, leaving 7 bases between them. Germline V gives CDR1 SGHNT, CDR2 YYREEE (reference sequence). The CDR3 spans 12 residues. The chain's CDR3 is CASKAGNTEAFF. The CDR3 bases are TGTGCCAGCAAAGCAGGGAACACTGAAGCTTTCTTT.

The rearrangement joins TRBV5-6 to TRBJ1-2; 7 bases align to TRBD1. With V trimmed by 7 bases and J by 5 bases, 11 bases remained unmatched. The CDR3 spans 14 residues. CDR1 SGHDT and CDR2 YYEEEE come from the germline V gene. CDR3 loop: CASLSLQGDYGYTF. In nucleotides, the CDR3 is TGTGCCAGCCTCTCTCTGCAGGGGGATTATGGCTACACCTTC.

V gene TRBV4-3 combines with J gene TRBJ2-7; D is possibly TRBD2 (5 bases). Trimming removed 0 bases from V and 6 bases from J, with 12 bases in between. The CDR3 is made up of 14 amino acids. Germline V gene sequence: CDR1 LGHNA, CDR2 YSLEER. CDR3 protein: CASSQDGTEGEQYF. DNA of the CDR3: TGCGCCAGCAGCCAAGACGGAACCGAGGGCGAGCAGTACTTC.

CDR3 sequence (DNA): TGTGCCAGCAGTCGGACAGGGGCGACCTACGAGCAGTACTTC. Translating it yields CASSRTGATYEQYF. V gene TRBV28 combines with J gene TRBJ2-7; 9 nucleotides align to TRBD1. The CDR3 loop spans 14 amino acids. The germline V gene has CDR1 MDHEN and CDR2 SYDVKM. Germline trimming cut 5 bases from V and 2 bases from J; bases unmatched to any gene: 4.

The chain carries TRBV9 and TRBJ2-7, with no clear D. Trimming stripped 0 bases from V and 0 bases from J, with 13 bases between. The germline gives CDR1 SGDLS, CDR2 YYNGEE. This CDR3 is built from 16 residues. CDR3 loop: CASSVAADTASYEQYF. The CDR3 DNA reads TGTGCCAGCAGCGTAGCCGCAGACACGGCCTCCTACGAGCAGTACTTC.

Here the CDR3 reads CASGLVSSGNTIYF. CDR3 sequence (DNA): TGTGCTAGTGGTTTGGTGAGCTCTGGAAACACCATATATTTT. J is TRBJ1-3 and V is TRBV12-5; no clear D gene. Trimming shortened V by 0 bases and J by 0 bases, and 3 bases separated the two germline ends. The CDR3 consists of 14 residues. The V gene's germline CDR1 is LGHNT and CDR2 FRNRAP. Full variable domain (outside the CDR3, taken from reference TRBV12-5 and TRBJ1-3): DARVTQTPRHKVTEMGQEVTMRCQPILGHNTVFWYRQTMMQGLELLAYFRNRAPLDDSGMPKDRFSAEMPDATLATLKIQPSEPRDSAVYFCASGLVSSGNTIYFGEGSWLTVV.

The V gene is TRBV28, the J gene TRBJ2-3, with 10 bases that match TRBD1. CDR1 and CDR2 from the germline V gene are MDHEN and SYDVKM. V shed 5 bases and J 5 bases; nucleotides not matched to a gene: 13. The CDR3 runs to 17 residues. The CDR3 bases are TGTGCCAGCAGTCGCCCCCCCGGGACAGGGGCAGGAGATACGCAGTATTTT. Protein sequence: CASSRPPGTGAGDTQYF. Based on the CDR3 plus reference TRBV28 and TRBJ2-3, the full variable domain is DVKVTQSSRYLVKRTGEKVFLECVQDMDHENMFWYRQDPGLGLRLIYFSYDVKMKEKGDIPEGYSVSREKKERFSLILESASTNQTSMYLCASSRPPGTGAGDTQYFGPGTRLTVL.

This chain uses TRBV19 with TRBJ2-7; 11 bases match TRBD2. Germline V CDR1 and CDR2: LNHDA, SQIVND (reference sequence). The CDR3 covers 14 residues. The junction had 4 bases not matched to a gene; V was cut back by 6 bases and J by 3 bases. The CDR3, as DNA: TGTGCCAGTAGATCGGGACTAGCGGACTACGAGCAGTACTTC. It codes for CASRSGLADYEQYF.

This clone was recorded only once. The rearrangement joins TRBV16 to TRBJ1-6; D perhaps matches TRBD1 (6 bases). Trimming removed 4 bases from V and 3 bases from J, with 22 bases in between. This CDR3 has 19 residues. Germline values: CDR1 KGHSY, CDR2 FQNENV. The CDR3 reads CASSPLRTDKTYYNSPLHF. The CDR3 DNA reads TGTGCCAGCAGCCCGCTTCGGACAGACAAAACCTACTATAATTCACCCCTCCACTTT.

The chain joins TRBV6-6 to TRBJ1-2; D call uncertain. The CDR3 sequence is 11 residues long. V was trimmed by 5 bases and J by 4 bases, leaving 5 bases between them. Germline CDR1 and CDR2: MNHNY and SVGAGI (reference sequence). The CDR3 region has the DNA TGTGCCAGCAGTAACAGCTATGGCTACACCTTC. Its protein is CASSNSYGYTF.

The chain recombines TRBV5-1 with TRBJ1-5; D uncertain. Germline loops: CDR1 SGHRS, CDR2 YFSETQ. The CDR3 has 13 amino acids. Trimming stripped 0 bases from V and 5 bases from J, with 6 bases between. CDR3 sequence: CASSLVGDQPQHF. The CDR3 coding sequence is TGCGCCAGCAGCTTGGTCGGGGATCAGCCCCAGCATTTT.